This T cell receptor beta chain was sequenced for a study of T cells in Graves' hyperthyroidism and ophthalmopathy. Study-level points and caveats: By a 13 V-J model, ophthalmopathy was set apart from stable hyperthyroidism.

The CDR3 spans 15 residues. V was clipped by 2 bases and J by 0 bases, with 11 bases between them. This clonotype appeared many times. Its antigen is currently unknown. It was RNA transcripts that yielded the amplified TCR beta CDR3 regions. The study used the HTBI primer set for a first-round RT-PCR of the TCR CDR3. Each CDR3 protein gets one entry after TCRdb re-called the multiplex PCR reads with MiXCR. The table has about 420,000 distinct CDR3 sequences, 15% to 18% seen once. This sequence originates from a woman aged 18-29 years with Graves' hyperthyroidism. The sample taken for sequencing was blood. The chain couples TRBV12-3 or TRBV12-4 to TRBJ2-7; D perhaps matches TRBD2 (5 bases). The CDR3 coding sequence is TGTGCCAGCAGTTTACGAGCGGTGAGCTCCTACGAGCAGTACTTC. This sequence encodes CASSLRAVSSYEQYF.